A single T cell receptor (beta chain) is shown here with its context. As yet, its antigen is unknown. The sample originates from a study of cytotoxic CD8 clonotypes in ibrutinib-treated CLL. Findings and caveats of the study: Public clonotypes showed up rarely, and on treatment they shrank or held steady.

Trimming took 5 bases from V and 2 from J, leaving 19 bases between them. The germline CDR1 and CDR2 sequences are SGHTA and FQGTGA. This CDR3 is 18 amino acids long. The method was immunoSEQ multiplex PCR; TCRdb's version includes in-frame clones alone and lacks a portion of them. The repertoire holds about 45,000 clones, with about 69% as singletons. Cryopreserved PBMCs were the source of roughly 2 micrograms of genomic DNA, which went to TCR beta libraries. The source was PBMCs, collected after 24 months of ibrutinib treatment. This chain uses TRBV7-3 with TRBJ2-6; TRBD1 is a possible D gene (5 bases). This sequence originates from a human donor with chronic lymphocytic leukemia. CDR3 residues: CASSQNPFPGTGANVLTF. The DNA of the CDR3 is TGTGCCAGCAGCCAAAATCCTTTCCCAGGGACTGGGGCCAACGTCCTGACTTTC. The whole variable domain, remainder taken from reference TRBV7-3 and TRBJ2-6, is GAGVSQTPSNKVTEKGKYVELRCDPISGHTALYWYRQSLGQGPEFLIYFQGTGAADDSGLPNDRFFAVRPEGSVSTLKIQRTERGDSAVYLCASSQNPFPGTGANVLTFGAGSRLTVL.